These 15 T cell receptor beta chains originate from one sample sequenced in a study of CD8 T cells in ankylosing spondylitis. TCRdb re-called the 5' RACE reads through MiXCR, storing one row per CDR3 protein. The sample consists of about 250,000 distinct CDR3 sequences, about a sixth of them appearing once. Sequencing was done on a sample of blood, either unsorted or a sorted T cell fraction (not recorded which). The receptors originated from a male donor with ankylosing spondylitis or in good health (not recorded which).

The V call is TRBV9, the J call TRBJ2-1, with unresolved D. The CDR3 covers 13 residues. Germline loops: CDR1 SGDLS, CDR2 YYNGEE. Trimming left V 1 base short and J 7 bases short, with 9 bases between. The CDR3: CASSVSGWNEQFF. Here the CDR3 DNA reads TGTGCCAGCAGCGTAAGTGGGTGGAATGAGCAGTTCTTC.

Note on this clonotype: As the CDR3 is not closed by the conserved phenylalanine or tryptophan, this likely results from a read error. V usage is TRBV12-3 or TRBV12-4 and J usage is TRBJ1-5, with 8 bases that match TRBD1. V lost 5 bases to trimming and J lost 3 bases; unmatched junction nucleotides: 9. CDR3 length: 16 residues. The CDR3 is CASSPGQDAPNQPQHS. The CDR3 nucleotides read TGTGCCAGCAGTCCGGGACAGGACGCGCCCAATCAGCCCCAGCATTCT.

The chain links TRBV27 to TRBJ2-1, with D possibly being TRBD1 or TRBD2 (5 bases each). Germline V gene sequence: CDR1 MNHEY, CDR2 SMNVEV (reference sequence). The length of the CDR3 is 13 residues. V lost 5 bases and J lost 2, with 7 bases in between. CDR3 DNA sequence: TGTGCCAGCAGTATGGGACCCTACAATGAGCAGTTCTTC. Its protein is CASSMGPYNEQFF.

The J gene is TRBJ2-1, the V gene TRBV11-2; D perhaps matches TRBD2 (7 bases). The CDR3 length is 18 residues. Trimming removed 4 bases from V and 3 bases from J, with 22 bases in between. Germline CDR1 and CDR2: SGHAT and FQNNGV. The CDR3, as DNA: TGTGCCAGCAGCTCGAGTCTAGCGGTCGTAGGGGGCTACAATGAGCAGTTCTTC. It encodes CASSSSLAVVGGYNEQFF.

This clonotype turned up a few times. This chain connects TRBV29-1 to TRBJ2-2, with D uncertain. This CDR3 comprises 12 residues. Germline V CDR1 and CDR2: SQVTM, ANQGSEA. The germline V and J ends were trimmed by 7 bases and 4 bases, with 10 bases remaining between them. CDR3 sequence: CSGYGLTGELFF. DNA of the CDR3: TGCAGCGGGTACGGGCTCACCGGGGAGCTGTTTTTT.

V usage is TRBV3-1 and J usage is TRBJ2-5; D not certain. V lost 6 bases to trimming and J lost 4 bases, with 15 bases between them. The CDR3 runs 14 residues. The germline V gene has CDR1 LGHDT and CDR2 YNNKEL (reference sequence). CDR3 DNA: TGTGCCAGCAGTCCTCCGGGTAGGATAGAGACCCAGTACTTC. It is translated as CASSPPGRIETQYF.

This chain connects TRBV5-1 to TRBJ2-1, with 7 nucleotides matching TRBD2. V lost 3 bases to trimming and J lost 8 bases; unmatched junction nucleotides: 8. This CDR3 has 14 amino acids. Germline CDR1 reads SGHRS; CDR2 reads YFSETQ. The chain's CDR3 is CASSSGLEAHEQFF. The DNA for the CDR3 is TGCGCCAGCAGCTCCGGACTAGAAGCCCATGAGCAGTTCTTC.

This clonotype was seen a few times. CDR3 loop: CASSLEGAGGPRTGELFF. Written as DNA, the CDR3 is TGCGCCAGCAGCTTGGAAGGAGCGGGAGGGCCGCGCACCGGGGAGCTGTTTTTT. The J gene is TRBJ2-2, the V gene TRBV5-1, with 10 nucleotides matching TRBD2. Looked up from germline, CDR1 is SGHRS and CDR2 is YFSETQ. The CDR3 loop spans 18 amino acids. Trimming cost V 0 bases and J 4 bases; bases outside gene matches: 9.

This clonotype appeared many times. This chain uses TRBV11-2 with TRBJ2-3, with D uncertain. CDR3 length: 12 amino acids. With 10 bases removed from V and 3 bases from J, the gap between germline ends came to 11 bases. The germline V gene has CDR1 SGHAT and CDR2 FQNNGV. CDR3 coding DNA: TGTGCCACCCGTAGGTGGACAGATACGCAGTATTTT. Translating it yields CATRRWTDTQYF.

V gene TRBV6-2 or TRBV6-3 combines with J gene TRBJ2-1; 11 positions match TRBD2. This CDR3 is 13 amino acids long. J lost 14 bases, V lost 7 bases, and 10 bases had no gene match. The germline V gene encodes CDR1 MNHEY and CDR2 SVGEGT. This chain's CDR3 is CASTPNSGRAKFF. CDR3 sequence (DNA): TGTGCCAGCACCCCAAATAGCGGGAGGGCAAAGTTCTTC.

This clonotype was observed a handful of times. The V and J genes are TRBV7-8 and TRBJ2-5, with D possibly matching TRBD1 (6 bases). CDR3 length: 15 residues. V lost 3 bases, J lost 1 base, and 12 bases lay in between. Germline V gene lookup returns CDR1 SGHVS and CDR2 FQNEAQ. This CDR3 is CASSFFTGSQETQYF. The CDR3 coding sequence is TGTGCCAGCAGCTTCTTCACAGGGTCCCAAGAGACCCAGTACTTC.

In nucleotides, the CDR3 is TGTGCCAGTCCTCAGGGGAGCACAGATACGCAGTATTTT. Translating it yields CASPQGSTDTQYF. The rearrangement joins TRBV19 to TRBJ2-3, with D perhaps matching TRBD1 (6 bases). There are 13 residues in the CDR3. Germline V gives CDR1 LNHDA, CDR2 SQIVND (reference sequence). The V end lost 8 bases, the J end lost 0 bases, and 9 bases lay between the germline ends.

This chain links TRBV4-2 with TRBJ2-1; D ambiguous. Germline V gives CDR1 LGHNA, CDR2 YNFKEQ. The V gene lost 0 bases and the J gene lost 4 bases, with 13 bases spanning the gap. The length of the CDR3 is 16 residues. This CDR3 reads CASSQELGAYYNEQFF. CDR3 DNA: TGTGCCAGCAGCCAAGAGTTAGGCGCGTATTACAATGAGCAGTTCTTC.

This clonotype was counted many times. The V gene is TRBV10-2, the J gene TRBJ2-7, with 8 bases fitting TRBD2. This CDR3 comprises 14 residues. Unmatched junction bases numbered 6, after V lost 3 bases and J lost 5 bases. In germline, CDR1 is WSHSY, CDR2 SAAADI. CDR3 DNA sequence: TGCGCCAGCAGTGAATTCGGGGGGGTCAACGAGCAGTACTTC. This sequence encodes CASSEFGGVNEQYF.

The genes are TRBV7-9 and TRBJ2-7; 12 nucleotides agree with TRBD2. Unmatched junction bases numbered 6, after V lost 5 bases and J lost 4 bases. Germline lookup yields CDR1 SEHNR and CDR2 FQNEAQ (reference sequence). This CDR3 is 15 amino acids long. The CDR3 sequence is CASSPTGTSGYEQYF. CDR3 coding DNA: TGTGCCAGCAGCCCCACCGGGACTAGCGGGTACGAGCAGTACTTC. Drawing the rest from reference TRBV7-9 and TRBJ2-7, the complete variable domain is DTGVSQNPRHKITKRGQNVTFRCDPISEHNRLYWYRQTLGQGPEFLTYFQNEAQLEKSRLLSDRFSAERPKGSFSTLEIQRTEQGDSAMYLCASSPTGTSGYEQYFGPGTRLTVT.